This T cell receptor (beta chain) was identified in a study of blood T cell repertoires in COVID-19. On the study more broadly: The study drew acute and convalescent COVID-19 samples from the United States, Italy and Spain. T cells, B-cell-depleted T cells, or PBMCs supplied cDNA or gDNA.

This table comes from immunoSEQ multiplex PCR, and its TCRdb copy is limited to in-frame clones, with some not included. The sample comprises approximately 170,000 clones, 70% to 85% of which are singletons, and roughly 12% rests with the top ten. V was pared by 2 bases and J by 0 bases, with 12 bases between. The CDR3 is 16 amino acids. Per germline, CDR1 SGHRS and CDR2 YFSETQ. The sample holds one count of this clone. Sample: peripheral blood. This TCR was recovered from a woman aged 45 to 65 with acute or convalescent COVID-19. V is TRBV5-1 and J is TRBJ2-1; tentatively, D is TRBD2 (6 bases). CDR3 region: CASSFGTGGSYNEQFF. The CDR3 DNA reads as TGCGCCAGCAGCTTCGGGACTGGGGGCTCCTACAATGAGCAGTTCTTC.